This TCR beta chain was identified during a study of T cell responses to AZD1222 COVID-19 vaccine (dated by TCRdb to the early 2020s). In terms of the full investigation: AZD1222 recipients whose second dose came at about 4 weeks and those whose second dose came at about 12 weeks were combined into one group, since spike-specific TCR depth and breadth did not differ between the two schedules. A total of under 250 trial participants underwent TCR sequencing, of whom under 220 had received two doses of AZD1222 and some 26 had received two doses of the MenACWY control vaccine. Trial participants were enrolled into age subgroups of 18-55, 56-69 and 70-plus years, which contained 148, 28 and 57 TCR-sequenced participants, respectively.

The CDR3 regions of human TCRbeta chains were analyzed by immunosequencing. The authors' pipeline ran thus. Repertoire TCRs were checked for matches against a reference library of SARS-CoV-2-specific TCRs that had been generated using the MIRA antigen-specificity platform. Breadth was defined as the fraction of unique TCRs that were SARS-CoV-2-associated, and depth was defined as the fraction of total T cells that were SARS-CoV-2-associated. Using the MIRA data, each spike-specific TCR was mapped to the spike region that the TCR reacts to and placed in a CD4 or CD8 class. Log10-transformed breadth and depth values were compared by one-way ANOVA with Sidak's multiple comparisons tests. TCRdb holds this immuneACCESS table with in-frame rearrangements only. Some clones are missing; in checked studies, unresolved V genes explain under half, and the rest has no known cause. V and J calls and clone size are given by that table; D and trimming were obtained from the DNA. This sample is represented by around 150,000 clones; approximately 90% of them were singletons. About 1.4% of the sample lies in the top ten.

The germline V gene encodes CDR1 SNHLY and CDR2 FYNNEI. The CDR3 spans 14 residues, from the cysteine through the phenylalanine. Of all the DNA, just the CDR3 is kept, 42 bases in frame from base 1. V drops 8 bases and J drops 4 bases, leaving 17 bases in between. Reading the label with the study, this specimen's time point is: baseline before first vaccination. Vaccinee samples came from UK trials COV001 and COV002, including a single-blind randomized controlled phase 2/3 trial of AZD1222 (ChAdOx1 nCoV-19) in healthy adults. For TCRbeta chain sequencing, PBMC samples from trial participants were taken at day 0 and at day 28 after the second dose. A few counts support this clone. The antigen it recognizes is unknown. No base quality information exists; no much larger clone differs at one position. Study-wide findings and limitations: The whole spike protein was spanned by vaccine-associated CD4 TCRs, and dominant responses were seen in regions 160-218 and 743-854. Conclusions about previously exposed vaccinees are limited because only 6 or 7 AZD1222 recipients were SARS-CoV-2 seropositive at baseline. In the small 56-69-year group, the increase in depth fell short of significance, most likely because of low power. Nearly half of unique spike-specific TCRs reportedly recognized epitopes outside regions mutated in the B.1.351 and B.1.1.7 variants. Participants were mostly white British, with more females than males. The authors suggested clonal diversity may have been underestimated. Because no day 14 peak-response samples were available, the repertoires could be characterized only after the peak T cell response. Spike-specific TCR breadth and depth rose significantly after two AZD1222 doses compared with day 0 and with MenACWY recipients.

The source of this sequence is an adult in good health. The sequence joins TRBV2 to TRBJ1-1; the best D guess is TRBD1, with 6 bases matching. Sequenced here: peripheral blood, sampled on day 0 of AZD1222 vaccination. The CDR3 region reads CASLRGAYSTEAFF. DNA sequence: TGTGCCAGCCTTCGGGGGGCCTATAGCACTGAAGCTTTCTTT. Beyond the CDR3, the reference TRBV2 and TRBJ1-1 genes provide the residues; the full variable domain reads: EPEVTQTPSHQVTQMGQEVILRCVPISNHLYFYWYRQILGQKVEFLVSFYNNEISEKSEIFDDQFSVERPDGSNFTLKIRSTKLEDSAMYFCASLRGAYSTEAFFGQGTRLTVV.